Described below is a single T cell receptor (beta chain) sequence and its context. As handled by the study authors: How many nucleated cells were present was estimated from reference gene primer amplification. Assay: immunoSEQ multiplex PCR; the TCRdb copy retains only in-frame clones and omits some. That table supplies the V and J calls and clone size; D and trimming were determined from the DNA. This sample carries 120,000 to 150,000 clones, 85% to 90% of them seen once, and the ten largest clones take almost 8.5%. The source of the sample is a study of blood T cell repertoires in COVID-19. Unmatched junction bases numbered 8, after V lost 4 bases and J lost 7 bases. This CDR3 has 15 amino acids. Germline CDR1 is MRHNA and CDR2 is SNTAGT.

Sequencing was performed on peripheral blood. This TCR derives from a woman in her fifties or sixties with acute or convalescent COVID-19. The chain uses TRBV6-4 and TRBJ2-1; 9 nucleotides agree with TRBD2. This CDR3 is CASSGERGAINEQFF. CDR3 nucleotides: TGTGCCAGCAGTGGCGAGCGGGGGGCCATTAATGAGCAGTTCTTC.